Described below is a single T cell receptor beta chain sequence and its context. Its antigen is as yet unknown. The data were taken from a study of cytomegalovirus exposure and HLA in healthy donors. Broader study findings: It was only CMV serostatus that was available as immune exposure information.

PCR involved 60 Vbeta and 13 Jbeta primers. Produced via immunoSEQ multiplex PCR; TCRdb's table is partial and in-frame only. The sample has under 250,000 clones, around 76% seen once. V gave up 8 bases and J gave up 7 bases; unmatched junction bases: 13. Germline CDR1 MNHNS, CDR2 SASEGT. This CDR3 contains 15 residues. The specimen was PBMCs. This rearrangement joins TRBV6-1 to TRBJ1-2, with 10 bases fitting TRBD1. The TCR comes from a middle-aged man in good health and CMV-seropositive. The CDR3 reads CASVEWTGGISGYTF. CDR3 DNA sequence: TGTGCCAGCGTTGAATGGACAGGGGGTATTAGTGGCTACACCTTC.